This T cell receptor (beta chain) was observed in a study of control samples from healthy donors and cancer patients. This CDR3 has 17 amino acids. Per the germline V gene, CDR1 is SGHRS and CDR2 is YFSETQ. Trimming cost V 4 bases and J 1 base; bases outside gene matches: 9. Sequencing used immunoSEQ multiplex PCR; TCRdb keeps in-frame clones, though not all of them. This sample has around 59,000 clones, with 92% found just once. The TCR sequence derives from a man aged 40-55 years with colorectal cancer. The chain recombines TRBV5-1 with TRBJ2-7; 12 nucleotides match TRBD2. The source material was PBMCs. DNA for the CDR3: TGCGCCAGCAGCGCTGGACTAGCGGGGCTAATTTCCTACGAGCAGTACTTC. Encoded protein: CASSAGLAGLISYEQYF.